A selection of T cell receptor beta chains follows, all from one sample in a study of OX40 agonist ivuxolimab in advanced cancers. The table came from immunoSEQ multiplex PCR; TCRdb's copy has only in-frame clones and leaves some out. The data contain just over 80,000 clones, around nine tenths of them singletons. The source was CD4+ or CD8+ T cells sorted from blood, collected in a trial of the OX40 agonist ivuxolimab. All receptors derive from an adult with an advanced solid tumor such as melanoma, head and neck, liver or kidney cancer. Each CDR3 is given with its conserved first and last residue. A D gene is named only where the DNA matches it firmly. For some rows the clone size is stated as once, few or many, or as a class when expanded; others skip it.

d_call: TRBD1
clone_size: .
v_call: TRBV4-1
j_call: TRBJ2-5
cdr3_aa: CASSQVGAQGAGETQYF
cdr3_nt: TGCGCCAGCAGCCAAGTGGGCGCACAGGGGGCTGGGGAGACCCAGTACTTC

d_call: .
clone_size: few
v_call: TRBV2
j_call: TRBJ1-2
cdr3_aa: CASSGAGRVYGYTF
cdr3_nt: TGTGCCAGCAGTGGTGCAGGCCGGGTATATGGCTACACCTTC

d_call: .
clone_size: .
v_call: TRBV7-9
j_call: TRBJ1-2
cdr3_aa: CASSLQTYGYTF
cdr3_nt: TGTGCCAGCAGCTTGCAGACGTATGGCTACACCTTC

d_call: .
clone_size: .
v_call: TRBV19
j_call: TRBJ1-3
cdr3_aa: CASTYRAFSGNTIYF
cdr3_nt: TGTGCCAGTACCTACAGGGCTTTCTCTGGAAACACCATATATTTT

d_call: TRBD1
clone_size: .
v_call: TRBV2
j_call: TRBJ1-6
cdr3_aa: CASSVTGTGNSPLHF
cdr3_nt: TGTGCCAGCAGCGTGACCGGGACAGGGAATTCACCCCTCCACTTT

d_call: TRBD1
clone_size: .
v_call: TRBV5-1
j_call: TRBJ2-2
cdr3_aa: CASSPRTGDTGELFF
cdr3_nt: TGCGCCAGCAGCCCACGGACAGGGGACACCGGGGAGCTGTTTTTT

d_call: .
clone_size: .
v_call: TRBV5-1
j_call: TRBJ2-1
cdr3_aa: CASSTGARTYEQFF
cdr3_nt: TGCGCCAGCAGCACGGGCGCTAGAACTTATGAGCAGTTCTTC

d_call: .
clone_size: .
v_call: TRBV2
j_call: TRBJ1-1
cdr3_aa: CASSGDGGMNTEAFF
cdr3_nt: TGTGCCAGCAGTGGCGATGGAGGGATGAACACTGAAGCTTTCTTT

d_call: TRBD1
clone_size: once
v_call: TRBV29-1
j_call: TRBJ2-7
cdr3_aa: CSSGDRGPYEQYF
cdr3_nt: TGCAGCTCTGGGGACAGGGGCCCCTACGAGCAGTACTTC

d_call: TRBD1
clone_size: .
v_call: TRBV29-1
j_call: TRBJ1-2
cdr3_aa: CSVEGQGGYGYTF
cdr3_nt: TGCAGCGTTGAGGGACAGGGGGGCTATGGCTACACCTTC

d_call: .
clone_size: .
v_call: TRBV19
j_call: TRBJ1-5
cdr3_aa: CASSNSYSNLNQPQHF
cdr3_nt: TGTGCCAGTAGTAACAGCTACAGCAATCTCAATCAGCCCCAGCATTTT

d_call: TRBD2
clone_size: .
v_call: TRBV14
j_call: TRBJ2-7
cdr3_aa: CASSQGMTSGRARFYEQYF
cdr3_nt: TGTGCCAGCAGCCAGGGGATGACTAGCGGGAGGGCCAGGTTCTACGAGCAGTACTTC

d_call: .
clone_size: .
v_call: TRBV30
j_call: TRBJ1-1
cdr3_aa: CAWSVYSPNTEAFF
cdr3_nt: TGTGCCTGGAGTGTCTACAGCCCTAACACTGAAGCTTTCTTT

d_call: TRBD1
clone_size: .
v_call: TRBV2
j_call: TRBJ1-5
cdr3_aa: CASREGASRQPQHF
cdr3_nt: TGTGCCAGCAGGGAGGGGGCGTCAAGGCAGCCCCAGCATTTT

d_call: TRBD1
clone_size: .
v_call: TRBV18
j_call: TRBJ1-2
cdr3_aa: CASSRSDRADGYTF
cdr3_nt: TGTGCCAGCTCACGTAGTGACAGGGCCGATGGCTACACCTTC

d_call: .
clone_size: few
v_call: TRBV11-3
j_call: TRBJ1-1
cdr3_aa: CASSFVRNTEAFF
cdr3_nt: TGTGCCAGCAGCTTCGTTAGAAACACTGAAGCTTTCTTT

d_call: .
clone_size: once
v_call: TRBV6-6
j_call: TRBJ1-5
cdr3_aa: CASRAVDSNQPQHF
cdr3_nt: TGTGCCAGCCGGGCCGTCGATAGCAATCAGCCCCAGCATTTT

d_call: .
clone_size: .
v_call: TRBV5-5
j_call: TRBJ1-3
cdr3_aa: CASSRQSISGNTIYF
cdr3_nt: TGTGCCAGCAGCAGACAGAGCATCTCTGGAAACACCATATATTTT

d_call: .
clone_size: .
v_call: TRBV6-5
j_call: TRBJ1-6
cdr3_aa: CASSYRVHSPLHF
cdr3_nt: TGTGCCAGCAGTTATAGGGTGCATTCACCCCTCCACTTT

d_call: .
clone_size: .
v_call: TRBV19
j_call: TRBJ1-4
cdr3_aa: CASSPTADRHNEKLFF
cdr3_nt: TGTGCCAGTAGTCCCACCGCCGACAGGCATAATGAAAAACTGTTTTTT

d_call: .
clone_size: .
v_call: TRBV7-9
j_call: TRBJ2-5
cdr3_aa: CASSLVGRETQYF
cdr3_nt: TGTGCCAGCAGCTTAGTGGGAAGAGAGACCCAGTACTTC

d_call: .
clone_size: .
v_call: TRBV11-1
j_call: TRBJ2-1
cdr3_aa: CASSRSGQNYNEQFF
cdr3_nt: TGTGCCAGCAGCCGGTCCGGGCAGAACTACAATGAGCAGTTCTTC

d_call: TRBD1
clone_size: .
v_call: TRBV5-1
j_call: TRBJ1-1
cdr3_aa: CASSWTGMNTEAFF
cdr3_nt: TGCGCCAGCAGCTGGACAGGGATGAACACTGAAGCTTTCTTT

d_call: .
clone_size: .
v_call: TRBV5-1
j_call: TRBJ1-1
cdr3_aa: CASSLSPGARTEAFF
cdr3_nt: TGCGCCAGCAGCTTGTCTCCGGGGGCGAGGACTGAAGCTTTCTTT

d_call: .
clone_size: .
v_call: TRBV28
j_call: TRBJ2-2
cdr3_aa: CASSVSTGELFF
cdr3_nt: TGTGCCAGCAGTGTGTCGACAGGGGAGCTGTTTTTT

d_call: .
clone_size: .
v_call: TRBV6-5
j_call: TRBJ1-1
cdr3_aa: CASSYSRGEHNTEAFF
cdr3_nt: TGTGCCAGCAGTTACTCTCGGGGGGAACACAACACTGAAGCTTTCTTT

d_call: .
clone_size: .
v_call: TRBV2
j_call: TRBJ1-3
cdr3_aa: CASIRSSGNTIYF
cdr3_nt: TGTGCCAGCATAAGAAGCTCTGGAAACACCATATATTTT

d_call: TRBD1
clone_size: .
v_call: TRBV18
j_call: TRBJ1-2
cdr3_aa: CASSPSGQGIGYTF
cdr3_nt: TGTGCCAGCTCACCTTCGGGACAGGGGATCGGCTACACCTTC

d_call: .
clone_size: .
v_call: TRBV18
j_call: TRBJ2-7
cdr3_aa: CASSDTGSSYEQYF
cdr3_nt: TGTGCCAGCTCGGACACAGGGAGCTCCTACGAGCAGTACTTC

d_call: .
clone_size: .
v_call: TRBV7-2
j_call: TRBJ2-1
cdr3_aa: CASSLSPPGVSYNEQFF
cdr3_nt: TGTGCCAGCAGCTTATCCCCACCGGGTGTCTCCTACAATGAGCAGTTCTTC

d_call: .
clone_size: .
v_call: TRBV5-1
j_call: TRBJ2-3
cdr3_aa: CASSTSRVDKDTQYF
cdr3_nt: TGCGCCAGCAGCACCTCTAGAGTTGATAAAGATACGCAGTATTTT

d_call: TRBD1
clone_size: .
v_call: TRBV6-6
j_call: TRBJ2-2
cdr3_aa: CASSQWDRGGGELFF
cdr3_nt: TGTGCCAGCAGTCAATGGGACAGGGGCGGCGGGGAGCTGTTTTTT

d_call: .
clone_size: .
v_call: TRBV28
j_call: TRBJ1-1
cdr3_aa: CASLFRGGGRTEAFF
cdr3_nt: TGTGCCAGTCTCTTTCGGGGAGGGGGAAGGACTGAAGCTTTCTTT

d_call: .
clone_size: .
v_call: TRBV6-1
j_call: TRBJ1-5
cdr3_aa: CASSEEARGLYSNQPQHF
cdr3_nt: TGTGCCAGCAGTGAAGAAGCGCGGGGCCTATATAGCAATCAGCCCCAGCATTTT

d_call: TRBD2
clone_size: .
v_call: TRBV7-3
j_call: TRBJ2-2
cdr3_aa: CASSLTAGGGTGELFF
cdr3_nt: TGTGCCAGCAGCTTAACCGCGGGAGGTGGGACCGGGGAGCTGTTTTTT

d_call: TRBD1
clone_size: .
v_call: TRBV9
j_call: TRBJ1-1
cdr3_aa: CASSVGGTGGKVNTEAFF
cdr3_nt: TGTGCCAGCAGCGTAGGTGGGACAGGGGGAAAGGTGAACACTGAAGCTTTCTTT

d_call: TRBD1
clone_size: .
v_call: TRBV5-1
j_call: TRBJ1-2
cdr3_aa: CASSDGQGAYLGGYTF
cdr3_nt: TGCGCCAGCAGCGACGGACAGGGGGCGTATTTAGGTGGCTACACCTTC

d_call: .
clone_size: .
v_call: TRBV5-4
j_call: TRBJ2-1
cdr3_aa: CASSLVATTINNEQFF
cdr3_nt: TGTGCCAGCAGCTTGGTCGCGACTACAATAAACAATGAGCAGTTCTTC

d_call: TRBD1
clone_size: .
v_call: TRBV6-1
j_call: TRBJ1-5
cdr3_aa: CASSEAHGQGAKQPQHF
cdr3_nt: TGTGCCAGCAGTGAAGCGCATGGACAGGGGGCGAAACAGCCCCAGCATTTT

d_call: .
clone_size: .
v_call: TRBV30
j_call: TRBJ2-7
cdr3_aa: CAWIGDPGDEQYF
cdr3_nt: TGTGCCTGGATCGGGGACCCCGGCGACGAGCAGTACTTC

d_call: TRBD1
clone_size: .
v_call: TRBV5-1
j_call: TRBJ2-2
cdr3_aa: CASTGQGYTGELFF
cdr3_nt: TGCGCCAGCACTGGACAGGGGTACACCGGGGAGCTGTTTTTT

d_call: TRBD1
clone_size: .
v_call: TRBV6-5
j_call: TRBJ1-2
cdr3_aa: CASRRGQGGYGYTF
cdr3_nt: TGTGCCAGCAGACGTGGACAGGGAGGCTATGGCTACACCTTC

d_call: .
clone_size: .
v_call: TRBV7-9
j_call: TRBJ1-1
cdr3_aa: CASSNDKSRNTEAFF
cdr3_nt: TGTGCCAGCAGCAACGACAAGTCGCGAAACACTGAAGCTTTCTTT

d_call: TRBD1
clone_size: .
v_call: TRBV15
j_call: TRBJ2-7
cdr3_aa: CATSIPGQGAHEQYF
cdr3_nt: TGTGCCACCAGCATACCGGGACAGGGGGCTCACGAGCAGTACTTC

d_call: TRBD2
clone_size: .
v_call: TRBV6-4
j_call: TRBJ2-1
cdr3_aa: CASSEQPVAGLYNEQFF
cdr3_nt: TGTGCCAGCAGTGAGCAGCCTGTAGCGGGGCTCTACAATGAGCAGTTCTTC

d_call: .
clone_size: once
v_call: TRBV6-5
j_call: TRBJ1-1
cdr3_aa: CASSNSQAAFF
cdr3_nt: TGTGCCAGCAGTAATTCCCAGGCAGCTTTCTTT

d_call: .
clone_size: .
v_call: TRBV29-1
j_call: TRBJ2-5
cdr3_aa: CSVDEPQQGEEETQYF
cdr3_nt: TGCAGCGTTGACGAACCCCAACAGGGTGAAGAGGAGACCCAGTACTTC